These T cell receptor beta chains were read from a single sample in a study of cytomegalovirus exposure and HLA in healthy donors. Data came from immunoSEQ multiplex PCR; TCRdb stores just in-frame clones and leaves some out. The sample yields around 210,000 clones, about 85% seen once. The sample taken for sequencing was PBMCs. All receptors come from a girl aged 2 to 10 in good health and CMV-seronegative. CDR3s include the opening cysteine and the closing phenylalanine or tryptophan. A D gene is named only where the DNA matches it firmly. Size tells how often a clone was seen (once, few, many) or the class of an expanded clone, and some rows leave it out.

TRBV6-5,once,TRBD1,TRBJ1-1,TGTGCCAGCAGTTACCGGACAGGGGTAAATGAAGCTTTCTTT,CASSYRTGVNEAFF
TRBV9,-,-,TRBJ2-7,TGTGCCAGCAGCCCTACGACAGGTTACGAGCAGTACTTC,CASSPTTGYEQYF
TRBV7-2,-,TRBD2,TRBJ2-3,TGTGCCAGCAGCTTAGCCGGACTAGCCCTACGCGATACGCAGTATTTT,CASSLAGLALRDTQYF
TRBV27,-,-,TRBJ1-2,TGTGCCAGCAGTTTAGAGGCGGTGGGAGGAGGAGGCTACACCTTC,CASSLEAVGGGGYTF
TRBV27,-,TRBD2,TRBJ2-7,TGTGCCAGCAGTTGGGGACTAGCGGGGTACGAGCAGTACTTC,CASSWGLAGYEQYF
TRBV4-2,-,TRBD2,TRBJ2-3,TGTGCCAGCAGCCTCAGGGGAGGGGGACTAGCGGGAATGGGCACAGATACGCAGTATTTT,CASSLRGGGLAGMGTDTQYF
TRBV28,once,-,TRBJ1-2,TGTGCCAGCAACAGGGACAACTATGGCTACACCTTC,CASNRDNYGYTF
TRBV5-1,-,-,TRBJ1-1,TGCGCCAGCAGCCCGACGACATTAACGAACACTGAAGCTTTCTTT,CASSPTTLTNTEAFF
TRBV5-6,once,TRBD1,TRBJ1-5,TGTGCCAGCAGCTTCGGGACAGCCTATCAGCCCCAGCATTTT,CASSFGTAYQPQHF
TRBV5-6,-,-,TRBJ1-1,TGTGCCAGCAGCCCCCTCGGGAGGGTTTTGAACACTGAAGCTTTCTTT,CASSPLGRVLNTEAFF
TRBV19,-,TRBD1,TRBJ1-1,TGTGCCAGTAGTTCCTGGACAGGGGGGAACACTGAAGCTTTCTTT,CASSSWTGGNTEAFF
TRBV7-2,-,-,TRBJ2-7,TGTGCCAGCAGCCTTCTACACGAGCAGTACTTC,CASSLLHEQYF
TRBV6-5,few,TRBD1,TRBJ1-2,TGTGCCAGCAGGCCACAGGGGGCGGTCTATGGCTACACCTTC,CASRPQGAVYGYTF
TRBV19,-,-,TRBJ1-1,TGTGCCAGTACCAATTGGGTGGACAGTCATGAAGCTTTCTTT,CASTNWVDSHEAFF
TRBV5-4,-,TRBD1,TRBJ1-1,TGTGCCAGCAGCTTCACGGGACAGGGGAACACTGAAGCTTTCTTT,CASSFTGQGNTEAFF
TRBV25-1,-,-,TRBJ2-7,TGTGCCAGCAGTGAATATCCCAGGGTAGGCACTGAGGAGCAGTACTTC,CASSEYPRVGTEEQYF
TRBV27,-,TRBD2,TRBJ2-3,TGTGCCAGCAGTAATCCGGGACTAGCGGGAGCCCACCCATCAGATACGCAGTATTTT,CASSNPGLAGAHPSDTQYF
TRBV12-5,-,TRBD1,TRBJ2-5,TGTGCTAGTGGCGAGGGGGCGACTGGAGAGACCCAGTACTTC,CASGEGATGETQYF
TRBV2,once,-,TRBJ1-1,TGTGCCAGCAGGTTTCGGGGGAACACTGAAGCTTTCTTT,CASRFRGNTEAFF
TRBV6-6,-,TRBD2,TRBJ2-7,TGTGCCAGCAGTTACGACGGGGGGGCAGAACAGTACTTC,CASSYDGGAEQYF
TRBV9,-,-,TRBJ2-3,TGTGCCAGCACGAGATTTTCCACAGATACGCAGTATTTT,CASTRFSTDTQYF
TRBV19,-,TRBD1,TRBJ1-1,TGTGCCAGTAGTTCGGGGAACAGGGGGCCGGCCTGGAACACTGAAGCTTTCTTT,CASSSGNRGPAWNTEAFF
TRBV6-5,once,TRBD1,TRBJ2-7,TGTGCCAGCAGTTACTCGGGGGGGACAGGGCTCGAGCAGTACTTC,CASSYSGGTGLEQYF
TRBV5-1,-,-,TRBJ1-2,TGCGCCAGCAGCTCCGCGGGGCTAGCTAACTATGGCTACACCTTC,CASSSAGLANYGYTF
TRBV5-6,-,-,TRBJ1-1,TGTGCCAGCACCCTACTGGGGGGATATACTGAAGCTTTCTTT,CASTLLGGYTEAFF
TRBV7-9,-,TRBD2,TRBJ2-1,TGTGCCAGCAGCACCGGACTAGCATACAATGAGCAGTTCTTC,CASSTGLAYNEQFF
TRBV19,-,-,TRBJ1-3,TGTGCCAGTAGACTCAGGGTGGCCTTCGGAAACACCATATATTTT,CASRLRVAFGNTIYF
TRBV19,-,-,TRBJ2-3,TGTGCCAGTAGTATCGGACAGCGACTCACAGATACGCAGTATTTT,CASSIGQRLTDTQYF
TRBV4-2,-,TRBD1,TRBJ2-7,TGTGCCAGCAGCCAACCGACAGGGAGCTCCTACGAGCAGTACTTC,CASSQPTGSSYEQYF